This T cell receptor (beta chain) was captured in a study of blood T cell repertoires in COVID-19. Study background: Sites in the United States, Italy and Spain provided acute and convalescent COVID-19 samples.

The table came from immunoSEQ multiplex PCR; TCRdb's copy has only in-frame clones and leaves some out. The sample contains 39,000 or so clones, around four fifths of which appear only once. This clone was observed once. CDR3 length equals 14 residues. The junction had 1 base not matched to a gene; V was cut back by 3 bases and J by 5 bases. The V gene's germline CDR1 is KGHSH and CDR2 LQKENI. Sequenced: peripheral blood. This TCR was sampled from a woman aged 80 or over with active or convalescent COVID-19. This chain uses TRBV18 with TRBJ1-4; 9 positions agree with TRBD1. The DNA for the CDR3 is TGTGCCAGCTCACCCGGGACAGGGAATGAAAAACTGTTTTTT. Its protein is CASSPGTGNEKLFF.